The 13 T cell receptor beta chains below were found in one sample sequenced in a study of shared clonotypes between healthy human individuals. This table comes from immunoSEQ multiplex PCR, and its TCRdb copy is limited to in-frame clones, with some not included. The sample yields roughly 1,000,000 clones, approximately 80% seen once. Sequenced sample: memory CD4+ T cells from PBMCs. Subset meaning: CD45RA-negative fraction. The receptors derive from a man between 18 and 35 years old in good health. Some clones in this sample may be carry-over from other donors' samples.

The chain recombines TRBV5-6 with TRBJ2-7; TRBD2 is a possible D gene (5 bases). CDR3 length: 13 amino acids. Germline lookup yields CDR1 SGHDT and CDR2 YYEEEE. V was shortened by 1 base and J by 3 bases, with 8 bases between the two germline ends. The CDR3 nucleotides read TGTGCCAGCAGCTTGCCCGGGATCTACGAGCAGTACTTC. Translating it yields CASSLPGIYEQYF.

The chain uses TRBV11-2 and TRBJ1-6; D is ambiguous. Germline V gene lookup returns CDR1 SGHAT and CDR2 FQNNGV. The CDR3 totals 17 residues. Trimming removed 4 bases from V and 9 bases from J, with 22 bases in between. CDR3 in amino acids: CASSSLRHRGKGSPLHF. The CDR3, as DNA: TGTGCCAGCAGCTCCCTAAGGCATCGAGGGAAGGGTTCACCCCTCCACTTT.

The J gene is TRBJ2-2, the V gene TRBV4-2; TRBD1 or TRBD2 may be the D gene (6 bases each). Germline lookup yields CDR1 LGHNA and CDR2 YNFKEQ. This CDR3 is built from 16 residues. Trimming shortened V by 4 bases and J by 1 base, and 13 bases separated the two germline ends. CDR3 sequence: CASSPSGGLNTGELFF. CDR3 nucleotide sequence: TGTGCCAGCAGCCCTTCCGGGGGCTTGAACACCGGGGAGCTGTTTTTT.

The rearrangement links TRBV2 to TRBJ2-7, with 11 bases aligning to TRBD2. Germline CDR1 reads SNHLY; CDR2 reads FYNNEI. The CDR3 extends over 17 amino acids. V lost 4 bases and J lost 2; bases outside the gene matches: 10. This chain's CDR3 is CASSAASGLAVTYEQYF. In DNA, the CDR3 is TGTGCCAGCAGTGCGGCTTCGGGACTAGCGGTCACCTACGAGCAGTACTTC.

This clone appeared a few times. V usage is TRBV9 and J usage is TRBJ2-1; TRBD2 matches at 8 bases. After removal of 4 bases from V and 15 bases from J, the junction contained 12 bases not matched to a gene. Looked up from germline, CDR1 is SGDLS and CDR2 is YYNGEE. The CDR3 extends over 13 amino acids. The CDR3 loop is CASSLRPGGARFF. The CDR3 coding sequence is TGTGCCAGCAGCCTCAGACCGGGGGGGGCCCGGTTCTTC. The complete variable domain, with remaining parts taken from reference TRBV9 and TRBJ2-1, reads DSGVTQTPKHLITATGQRVTLRCSPRSGDLSVYWYQQSLDQGLQFLIQYYNGEERAKGNILERFSAQQFPDLHSELNLSSLELGDSALYFCASSLRPGGARFFGPGTRLTVL.

This sequence joins TRBV18 and TRBJ1-6; 7 bases match TRBD1. The V gene's germline CDR1 is KGHSH and CDR2 LQKENI. Trimming at V came to 5 bases and at J to 10 bases, leaving 11 bases not matched to a gene. CDR3 length: 15 amino acids. The DNA of the CDR3 is TGTGCCAGCTCATCCCTAGGACAGGTGGGGTCACCCCTCCACTTT. This encodes CASSSLGQVGSPLHF.

The rearrangement uses TRBV13 and TRBJ2-2; D remains ambiguous. Germline V lookup: CDR1 PRHDT, CDR2 FYEKMQ (reference sequence). The CDR3 consists of 13 residues. The germline V and J ends were trimmed by 5 bases and 4 bases, with 8 bases remaining between them. The CDR3, as DNA: TGTGCCAGCAGCCTTAGTGGCACCGGGGAGCTGTTTTTT. Its translation: CASSLSGTGELFF.

The chain links TRBV4-3 to TRBJ1-4; D gene uncertain. V shed 1 base and J shed 7 bases, with 13 bases lying between them. The germline V gene encodes CDR1 LGHNA and CDR2 YSLEER. The CDR3 length is 15 residues. The CDR3 loop is CASSQAGSNGEKLFF. CDR3 coding DNA: TGCGCCAGCAGCCAAGCGGGAAGTAATGGTGAAAAACTGTTTTTT.

The chain recombines TRBV29-1 with TRBJ2-2; tentatively, D is TRBD1 or TRBD2 (5 bases each). The CDR3 loop spans 14 amino acids. Germline-derived CDR1 and CDR2 are SQVTM and ANQGSEA. The ends were cut back, 4 bases at V and 4 bases at J, with 13 bases in the middle. The CDR3 protein is CSVVGAMTTGELFF. CDR3 nucleotides: TGCAGCGTTGTCGGGGCGATGACCACCGGGGAGCTGTTTTTT.

This sequence joins TRBV2 and TRBJ2-2; 10 nucleotides agree with TRBD1. The germline CDR1 and CDR2 sequences are SNHLY and FYNNEI. V lost 10 bases, J lost 5 bases, and 13 bases stayed unmatched. This CDR3 contains 16 residues. DNA for the CDR3: TGTGCCACCTCCGGGACAGGGGTCGGTCTAACCGGGGAGCTGTTTTTT. Residues: CATSGTGVGLTGELFF.

This clone showed up just once. The J gene is TRBJ2-2, the V gene TRBV2, with 10 bases identical to TRBD2. The CDR3 loop spans 15 amino acids. V lost 8 bases and J lost 5; bases outside the gene matches: 8. Germline CDR1 reads SNHLY; CDR2 reads FYNNEI. The CDR3 DNA follows: TGTGCCAGCGTCTCTAGCGGGAGTAGGACCGGGGAGCTGTTTTTT. As protein: CASVSSGSRTGELFF.

Remarks on this clone: A far larger clone is only one base removed, so a read error is likely. The chain is built from TRBV7-9 and TRBJ1-2; D is undetermined. Looked up from germline, CDR1 is SEHNR and CDR2 is FQNEAQ (reference sequence). The CDR3 has 12 residues. Trimming stripped 4 bases from V and 4 bases from J, with 7 bases between. The DNA for the CDR3 is TGTGCCAGCAGCTACGACGGCTATGGCTACACCTTC. Protein: CASSYDGYGYTF. Looking up the rest from reference TRBV7-9 and TRBJ1-2 gives the full variable domain: DTGVSQNPRHKITKRGQNVTFRCDPISEHNRLYWYRQTLGQGPEFLTYFQNEAQLEKSRLLSDRFSAERPKGSFSTLEIQRTEQGDSAMYLCASSYDGYGYTFGSGTRLTVV.

The V gene is TRBV7-3, the J gene TRBJ2-3; D is possibly TRBD2 (6 bases). This CDR3 has 16 residues. V shed 5 bases and J shed 4 bases, with 19 bases lying between them. Per the germline V gene, CDR1 is SGHTA and CDR2 is FQGTGA. The DNA of the CDR3 is TGTGCCAGCAGCCGTGCCGGGGAGACTAGGGCAGATACGCAGTATTTT. Its translation is CASSRAGETRADTQYF. Drawing the rest from reference TRBV7-3 and TRBJ2-3, the complete variable domain is GAGVSQTPSNKVTEKGKYVELRCDPISGHTALYWYRQSLGQGPEFLIYFQGTGAADDSGLPNDRFFAVRPEGSVSTLKIQRTERGDSAVYLCASSRAGETRADTQYFGPGTRLTVL.